Below are 5 T cell receptor beta chains sequenced from a single sample in a study of shared clonotypes between healthy human individuals. Sequenced by immunoSEQ multiplex PCR; TCRdb stores in-frame clones only, minus some. The data contain about 1.5 million clones, approximately 98% of them seen just once; the ten biggest clones take up 0.4% to 0.55%. The sequenced material came from naive CD4+ T cells sorted from blood. Subset given: CD45RA+ positively selected. The receptors were gathered from a man under 40 in good health.

The gene calls are TRBV29-1 and TRBJ2-1; 15 positions match TRBD2. Germline values: CDR1 SQVTM, CDR2 ANQGSEA. The J segment lost 0 bases and the V segment lost 7 bases, leaving 7 bases of the junction unmatched. CDR3 length equals 17 residues. The CDR3 loop reads CSGRTSGRVSSYNEQFF. The CDR3 DNA sequence: TGCAGCGGACGGACTAGCGGGAGGGTGAGCTCCTACAATGAGCAGTTCTTC.

The chain carries TRBV5-1 and TRBJ2-3; 12 nucleotides line up with TRBD2. The CDR3 runs 18 residues. The germline CDR1 and CDR2 sequences are SGHRS and YFSETQ. V trimming: 0 bases; J trimming: 4 bases; junction bases outside the gene matches: 9. DNA for the CDR3: TGCGCCAGCAGCTTGGCCACACTAGCGGGAGGAGGCGCAGATACGCAGTATTTT. Amino acids: CASSLATLAGGGADTQYF. Full variable domain (outside the CDR3, taken from reference TRBV5-1 and TRBJ2-3): KAGVTQTPRYLIKTRGQQVTLSCSPISGHRSVSWYQQTPGQGLQFLFEYFSETQRNKGNFPGRFSGRQFSNSRSEMNVSTLELGDSALYLCASSLATLAGGGADTQYFGPGTRLTVL.

The V call is TRBV6-5, the J call TRBJ2-3; the match to TRBD1 covers 7 bases. Looked up from germline, CDR1 is MNHEY and CDR2 is SVGAGI. Trimming at V came to 4 bases and at J to 3 bases, leaving 7 bases not matched to a gene. This CDR3 region has 15 residues. This chain's CDR3 is CASSFTTGRTDTQYF. The CDR3 region has the DNA TGTGCCAGCAGTTTCACGACAGGGCGAACAGATACGCAGTATTTT.

This chain connects TRBV5-4 to TRBJ2-1; the D gene is possibly TRBD2 (6 bases). CDR3 length: 16 amino acids. The V gene's germline CDR1 is SGHNT and CDR2 YYREEE (reference sequence). The V end lost 2 bases, the J end lost 2 bases, and 14 bases lay between the germline ends. The CDR3 DNA reads as TGTGCCAGCAGCTTTGGGGGAGGTTCCCCCTACAATGAGCAGTTCTTC. Encoded protein: CASSFGGGSPYNEQFF.

CDR3 DNA: TGTGCCAGCAGCCCAGGCCCCGACAGGGGCAATCAGCCCCAGCATTTT. The encoded protein is CASSPGPDRGNQPQHF. The rearrangement uses TRBV7-2 and TRBJ1-5; 7 bases map to TRBD1. Losses at the gene ends were 5 bases for V and 2 bases for J; bases not matched to a gene: 9. This CDR3 is built from 16 residues. Per germline, CDR1 SGHTA and CDR2 FQGNSA.